Included here is one TCR beta chain sequence, with context. Antigen specificity is unknown. The CDR3 contains 16 residues. The V gene end was trimmed by 0 bases and the J gene end by 0 bases; junction bases not matched to a gene: 2. Germline V gene sequence: CDR1 SGDLS, CDR2 YYNGEE. Selected positively for CCR7 and CD45RO-negative, naive CD8 cells excluded terminally differentiated effector memory CD45RA+ cells. Clones were sequenced by immunoSEQ multiplex PCR, and TCRdb holds only the in-frame ones, with some missing. Here the sample spans about 2.1 million clones, approximately 94% being singletons. The data are from a study of shared clonotypes between healthy human individuals. Findings and limits, study-wide: Naive subsets generally had larger estimated richness than memory subsets.

The TCR sequence derives from a man aged 18 to 30 in good health. Some clones in this sample may be carry-over from other donors' samples. The source material was naive CD8+ T cells from PBMCs. V usage is TRBV9 and J usage is TRBJ1-2, with TRBD1 matching over 10 bases. CDR3 amino acids: CASSVGGQGTNYGYTF. The DNA of the CDR3 is TGTGCCAGCAGCGTAGGGGGACAGGGGACTAACTATGGCTACACCTTC.